This T cell receptor (beta chain) was sequenced for a study of post-analysis software for immune sequencing data (dated by TCRdb to 2013 to 2016). Background for the entire study: Relapsing-remitting, secondary progressive and progressive-relapsing multiple sclerosis were recorded as disease courses, and subtype annotation was lacking for some patients. The multiple sclerosis patient repertoires were compared with 10 to 12 previously published healthy control repertoires from donors aged roughly 6 to 27 years. A subset of samples was prepared in parallel using single-end sample barcoding, then pooled and co-amplified after Illumina adapter ligation. Results the study describes overall, beyond this receptor: Patients showed significantly higher frequencies than controls for several TRBV segments, among them TRBV5-6, TRBV5-1 and TRBV20-1. The multiple sclerosis patient group was slightly younger than the control group. When samples were clustered directly using the F measure, samples prepared in the same batch co-clustered strongly, which prompted a batch-effect correction. Compared with controls, multiple sclerosis patients had significantly lower normalized Chao1 diversity, a finding suggesting substantial peripheral T-cell clonal expansion.

With regard to this clonotype: No antigen is known for it. Base quality data are lacking; no much larger clone is found one base away.

The library was prepared using PCR. The listed sequencing device is Illumina HiSeq 2500. To reduce PCR and sequencing biases, unique molecular identifiers were incorporated into the TCR beta cDNA libraries. Every 1 to 10 million input T cells yielded about 500,000 cDNA molecules, meaning each molecule approximated one T cell. The patient libraries were prepared and sequenced with the same protocol used for the earlier healthy control dataset. Samples belonging to the same batch were prepared together, multiplexed and sequenced on a shared HiSeq lane. Turning to the authors' computational methods: MIGEC handled the raw barcoded reads, throwing out single-read molecular identifier groups before consensus assembly and CDR3 extraction. Clonotype tables were post-analysed with VDJtools, normalizing diversity by down-sampling all datasets to the smallest sample size. Repertoire overlap clustering matched CDR3 amino acid but not nucleotide sequences to correct batch-related cross-sample contamination. TCRdb ran its own pipeline on the public reads, namely fastp trimming at Q25 and MiXCR clone calling, and kept in-frame beta chains. A single entry per CDR3 protein holds the most common genes and DNA from its merged rows. The V and J calls shown here were made by TCRdb, not taken from the authors' results. Recorded for this sample are 450,000 to 650,000 distinct CDR3 sequences; roughly 46% of them occurred a single time. The ten most abundant clones make up about 1.8% of the sample.

V and J are truncated by 0 bases and 4 bases respectively, leaving an intervening sequence of 11 bases. CDR1 and CDR2 are read off the germline V gene as SGHVS and FNYEAQ. Its CDR3 holds 15 amino acids, cysteine through phenylalanine. CDR3 DNA is the only sequence kept; it has 45 bases, read in frame from the first base. To demonstrate the VDJtools post-analysis software, the study profiled TCR beta repertoires from the peripheral blood of approximately twelve young patients with multiple sclerosis. The multiple sclerosis patients were children and adolescents ranging in age from roughly 6 to 15 years.

What was sequenced was blood. The V gene is TRBV7-6 and the J gene is TRBJ2-3; TRBD2 is a weak D gene call, 6 bases matching. The receptor comes from a girl under 18 with multiple sclerosis. The CDR3 region reads CASSLAPGGADTQYF. The DNA sequence is given as TGTGCCAGCAGCTTAGCGCCAGGAGGGGCAGATACGCAGTATTTT.